The present T cell receptor beta chain was sequenced within a study of response to subunit inactivated influenza vaccine. J lost 2 bases, V lost 7 bases, and 9 bases had no gene match. Germline V CDR1 and CDR2: LNHDA, SQIVND (reference sequence). The CDR3 sequence is 15 residues long. Each CDR3 protein is one row after TCRdb ran MiXCR on the RT-PCR reads. The sample lists about 700,000 distinct CDR3 sequences; roughly 14% were seen once. Findings and caveats of the study: Authors proposed each seasonal influenza vaccination draws in few new T cells.

This clonotype showed up just a few times. The antigen is not known. J is TRBJ2-3 and V is TRBV19; 7 bases match TRBD1. This TCR was sampled from a man aged 50-60 years who received an inactivated influenza vaccine. The sequencing here drew on PBMCs from blood, taken around 15 days before vaccination. The CDR3 reads CASKPDRSLTDTQYF. The CDR3 DNA reads TGTGCCAGTAAACCGGACAGGAGCCTCACAGATACGCAGTATTTT.